This is a list of T cell receptor beta chains from one sample in a study of identical twins. One entry per CDR3 protein, called by TCRdb with MiXCR from the 5' RACE reads. This sample yields just over 500,000 distinct CDR3 sequences, of which 22% are seen a single time; 0.8% to 1% belongs to the top ten. These same records also appear under a second study, on T cells expressing NK-cell markers.

Sequenced input: CD4+ T cells sorted from blood. The receptors stem from a young woman in good health. Both conserved end residues are part of each CDR3. A D gene is named only where the DNA matches it firmly. Clone size appears in some rows only: once, few, many, or a class for an expanded clone.

>TRBV15|few|TRBJ2-1|-
TGTGCCACCAGCAGGTCCCTGGGGTACAATGAGCAGTTCTTC
CATSRSLGYNEQFF
>TRBV7-2|many|TRBJ2-1|-
TGTGCCAGCAGCTTTTATAGCGTCCCCTACAATGAGCAGTTCTTC
CASSFYSVPYNEQFF
>TRBV24-1|-|TRBJ2-1|-
TGTGCCACCAGTGACCGCCAGTACAATGAGCAGTTCTTC
CATSDRQYNEQFF
>TRBV7-2|-|TRBJ2-5|TRBD1
TGTGCCAGCAGTCGACAGGGGGGCATCGAGGAGACCCAGTACTTC
CASSRQGGIEETQYF
>TRBV20-1|-|TRBJ2-7|-
TGCAGTGCTAGATCCCCTGTGGTCCACGAGCAGTACTTC
CSARSPVVHEQYF
>TRBV7-9|-|TRBJ1-1|-
TGTGCCAGCAGCGTAGCCGTGGGGCGGTCTGAAGCTTTCTTT
CASSVAVGRSEAFF
>TRBV7-2|-|TRBJ2-1|TRBD1
TGTGCCAGCAGCTTTACCGGGACAGGGTACGGGAACAATGAGCAGTTCTTC
CASSFTGTGYGNNEQFF
>TRBV5-1|-|TRBJ2-3|-
TGCGCCAGCAGCTTGGAAGGGGGATCCCTCGATACGCAGTATTTT
CASSLEGGSLDTQYF
>TRBV12-3/TRBV12-4|few|TRBJ2-3|TRBD2
TGTGCCAGCAGTCGGGGGGGCGTGACAGATACGCAGTATTTT
CASSRGGVTDTQYF
>TRBV20-1|-|TRBJ2-7|-
TGCAGTGCTAGAGCCGATAGGCAGGGAGGATACGAGCAGTACTTC
CSARADRQGGYEQYF
>TRBV20-1|few|TRBJ2-3|-
TGCAGTGCTAGAGATAATACAGGGAGGACAGATACGCAGTATTTT
CSARDNTGRTDTQYF
>TRBV19|few|TRBJ2-3|-
TGTGCCAGTAGTATCCCCGCGCCCGTCGATACGCAGTATTTT
CASSIPAPVDTQYF
>TRBV5-1|-|TRBJ1-1|-
TGCGCCAGCAGCTTGTTACCCCAGTGGACTGAAGCTTTCTTT
CASSLLPQWTEAFF
>TRBV7-2|-|TRBJ2-6|TRBD1
TGTGCCAGCAGCCTAGGCTCAGGGGGCTCTGGGGCCAACGTCCTGACTTTC
CASSLGSGGSGANVLTF
>TRBV15|few|TRBJ2-6|-
TGTGCCTCTCGATTCTCTGGGGCCAACGTCCTGACTTTC
CASRFSGANVLTF
>TRBV4-2|-|TRBJ2-3|TRBD2
TGTGCCAGCAGCCAAGATTGGCGGGGGTTAACAGATACGCAGTATTTT
CASSQDWRGLTDTQYF
>TRBV11-2|few|TRBJ2-2|TRBD2
TGTGCCAGCAGCTTTCGGACTAGCGGGAGTGTAATCGCCGGGGAGCTGTTTTTT
CASSFRTSGSVIAGELFF
>TRBV7-2|-|TRBJ2-3|-
TGTGCCAGCAGTGGGCGGACCACAACAGATACGCAGTATTTT
CASSGRTTTDTQYF